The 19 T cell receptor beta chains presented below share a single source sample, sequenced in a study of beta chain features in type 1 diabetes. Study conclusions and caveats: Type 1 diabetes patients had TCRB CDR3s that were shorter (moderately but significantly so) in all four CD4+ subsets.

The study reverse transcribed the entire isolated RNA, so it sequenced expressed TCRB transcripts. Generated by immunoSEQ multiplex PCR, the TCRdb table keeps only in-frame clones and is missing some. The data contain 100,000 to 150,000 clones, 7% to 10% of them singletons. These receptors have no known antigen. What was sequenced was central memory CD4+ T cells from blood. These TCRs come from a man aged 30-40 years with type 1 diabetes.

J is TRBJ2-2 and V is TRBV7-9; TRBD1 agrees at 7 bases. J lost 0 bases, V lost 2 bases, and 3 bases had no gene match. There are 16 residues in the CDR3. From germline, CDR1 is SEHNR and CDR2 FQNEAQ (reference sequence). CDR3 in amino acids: CASSLHRGANTGELFF. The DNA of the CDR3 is TGTGCCAGCAGCTTACACAGGGGAGCGAACACCGGGGAGCTGTTTTTT.

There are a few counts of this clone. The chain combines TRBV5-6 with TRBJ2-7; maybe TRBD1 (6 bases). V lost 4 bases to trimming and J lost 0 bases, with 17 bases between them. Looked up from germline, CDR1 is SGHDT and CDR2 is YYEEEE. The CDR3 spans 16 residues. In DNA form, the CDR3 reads TGTGCCAGCAGCCGAGGTTGGGGCAGGGGCTCCTACGAGCAGTACTTC. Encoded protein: CASSRGWGRGSYEQYF.

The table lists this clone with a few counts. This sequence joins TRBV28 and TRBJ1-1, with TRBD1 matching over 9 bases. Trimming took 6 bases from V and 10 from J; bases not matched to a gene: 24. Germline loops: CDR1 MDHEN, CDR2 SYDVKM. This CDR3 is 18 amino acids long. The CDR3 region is CASRGTGGAEVIRGGAFF. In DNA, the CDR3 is TGTGCCAGCAGGGGAACAGGGGGCGCGGAGGTCATCAGGGGGGGAGCTTTCTTT. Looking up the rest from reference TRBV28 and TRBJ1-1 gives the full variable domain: DVKVTQSSRYLVKRTGEKVFLECVQDMDHENMFWYRQDPGLGLRLIYFSYDVKMKEKGDIPEGYSVSREKKERFSLILESASTNQTSMYLCASRGTGGAEVIRGGAFFGQGTRLTVV.

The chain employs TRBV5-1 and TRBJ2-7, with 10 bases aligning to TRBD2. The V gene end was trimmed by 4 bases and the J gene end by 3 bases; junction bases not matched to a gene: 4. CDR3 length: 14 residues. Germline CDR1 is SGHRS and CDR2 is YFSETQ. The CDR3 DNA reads TGCGCCAGCAGCGAAACTAGCGGGGTCTACGAGCAGTACTTC. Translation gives CASSETSGVYEQYF.

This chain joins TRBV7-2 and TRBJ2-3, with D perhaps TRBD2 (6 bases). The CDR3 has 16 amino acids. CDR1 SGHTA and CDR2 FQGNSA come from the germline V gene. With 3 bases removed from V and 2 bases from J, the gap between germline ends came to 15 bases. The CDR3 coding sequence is TGTGCCAGCAGCTTCCGACTAGTAACTGACACAGATACGCAGTATTTT. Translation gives CASSFRLVTDTDTQYF.

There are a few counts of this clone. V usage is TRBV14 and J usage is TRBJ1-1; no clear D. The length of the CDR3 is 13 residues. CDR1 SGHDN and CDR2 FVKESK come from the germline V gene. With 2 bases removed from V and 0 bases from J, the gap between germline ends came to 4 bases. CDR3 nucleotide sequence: TGTGCCAGCAGCCAACAGATGAACACTGAAGCTTTCTTT. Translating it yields CASSQQMNTEAFF.

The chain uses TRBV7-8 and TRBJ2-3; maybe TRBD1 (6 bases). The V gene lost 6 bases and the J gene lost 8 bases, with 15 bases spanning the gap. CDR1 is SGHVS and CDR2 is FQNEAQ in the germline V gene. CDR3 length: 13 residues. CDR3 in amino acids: CASRLTQGSTQYF. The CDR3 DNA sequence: TGTGCCAGCAGACTGACGCAGGGGAGTACGCAGTATTTT.

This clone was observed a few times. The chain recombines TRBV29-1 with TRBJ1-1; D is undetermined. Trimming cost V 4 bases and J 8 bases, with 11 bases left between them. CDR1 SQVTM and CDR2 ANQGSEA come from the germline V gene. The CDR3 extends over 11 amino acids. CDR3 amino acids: CSVAAPVEAFF. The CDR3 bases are TGCAGCGTTGCCGCCCCGGTGGAAGCTTTCTTT.

The CDR3 sequence is CASRPDRNTEAFF. CDR3 DNA: TGTGCCAGCAGACCCGACAGAAACACTGAAGCTTTCTTT. This chain connects TRBV28 to TRBJ1-1; D perhaps matches TRBD1 (5 bases). The CDR3 runs to 13 residues. V was trimmed by 6 bases and J by 2 bases, leaving 10 bases between them. Germline V gene sequence: CDR1 MDHEN, CDR2 SYDVKM. Together with reference TRBV28 and TRBJ1-1, the CDR3 gives the full variable domain: DVKVTQSSRYLVKRTGEKVFLECVQDMDHENMFWYRQDPGLGLRLIYFSYDVKMKEKGDIPEGYSVSREKKERFSLILESASTNQTSMYLCASRPDRNTEAFFGQGTRLTVV.

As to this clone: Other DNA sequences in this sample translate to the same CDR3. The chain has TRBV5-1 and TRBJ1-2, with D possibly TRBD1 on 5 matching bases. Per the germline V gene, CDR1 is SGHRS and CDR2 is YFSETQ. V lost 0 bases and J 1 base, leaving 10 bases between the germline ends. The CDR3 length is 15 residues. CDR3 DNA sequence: TGCGCCAGCAGCTTGGATCCGGGACTTAACTATGGCTACACCTTC. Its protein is CASSLDPGLNYGYTF.

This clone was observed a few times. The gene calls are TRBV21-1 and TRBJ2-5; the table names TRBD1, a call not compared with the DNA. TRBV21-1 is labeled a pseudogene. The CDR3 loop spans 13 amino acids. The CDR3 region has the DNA TGTGCCAGTATTCCCCTGGCTCGTGAGACCCAGTACTTC. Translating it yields CASIPLARETQYF.

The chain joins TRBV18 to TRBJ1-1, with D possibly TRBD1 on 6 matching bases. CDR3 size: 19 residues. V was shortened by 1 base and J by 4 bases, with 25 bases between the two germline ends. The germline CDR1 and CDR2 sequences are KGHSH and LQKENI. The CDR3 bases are TGTGCCAGCTCACCACGTATGAGGGACACGGGCCCGTGGGGCACTGAAGCTTTCTTT. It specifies CASSPRMRDTGPWGTEAFF.

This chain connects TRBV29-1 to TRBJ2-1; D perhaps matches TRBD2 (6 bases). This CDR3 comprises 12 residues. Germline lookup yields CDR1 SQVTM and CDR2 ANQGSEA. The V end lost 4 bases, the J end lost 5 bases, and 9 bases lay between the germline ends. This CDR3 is CSVGGGDNEQFF. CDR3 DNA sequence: TGCAGCGTTGGGGGCGGGGACAATGAGCAGTTCTTC.

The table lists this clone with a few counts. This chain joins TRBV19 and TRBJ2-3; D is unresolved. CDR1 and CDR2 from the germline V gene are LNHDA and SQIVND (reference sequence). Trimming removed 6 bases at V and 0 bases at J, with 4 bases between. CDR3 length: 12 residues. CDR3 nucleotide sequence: TGTGCCAGTAGGCGGAGCACAGATACGCAGTATTTT. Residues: CASRRSTDTQYF.

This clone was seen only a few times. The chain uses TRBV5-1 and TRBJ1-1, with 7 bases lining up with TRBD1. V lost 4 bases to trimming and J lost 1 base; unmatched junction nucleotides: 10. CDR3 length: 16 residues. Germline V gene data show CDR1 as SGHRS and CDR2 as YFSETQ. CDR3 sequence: CASSMYNQGGNTEAFF. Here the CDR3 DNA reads TGCGCCAGCAGCATGTACAACCAGGGGGGGAACACTGAAGCTTTCTTT.

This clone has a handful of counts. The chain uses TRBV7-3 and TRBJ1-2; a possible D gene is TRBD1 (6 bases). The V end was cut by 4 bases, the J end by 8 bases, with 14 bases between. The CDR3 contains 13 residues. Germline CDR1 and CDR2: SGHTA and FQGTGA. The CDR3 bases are TGTGCCAGCAGCTCGAAAGGGGGGGACGGCTACACCTTC. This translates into CASSSKGGDGYTF.

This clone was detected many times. For the CDR3, the DNA is TGTGCCAGCTCGGGACAGGGACAACAGCCCCAGCATTTT. It specifies CASSGQGQQPQHF. The rearrangement links TRBV18 to TRBJ1-5; TRBD1 matches at 9 bases. Germline V gives CDR1 KGHSH, CDR2 LQKENI. The V segment lost 6 bases and the J segment 7 bases; nucleotides outside the gene matches: 4. This CDR3 region has 13 residues.

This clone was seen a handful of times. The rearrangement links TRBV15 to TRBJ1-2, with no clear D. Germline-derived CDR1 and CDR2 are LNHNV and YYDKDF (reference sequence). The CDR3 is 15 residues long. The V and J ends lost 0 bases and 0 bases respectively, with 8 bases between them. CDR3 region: CATSRDFGANYGYTF. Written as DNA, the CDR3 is TGTGCCACCAGCAGAGATTTCGGAGCTAACTATGGCTACACCTTC.

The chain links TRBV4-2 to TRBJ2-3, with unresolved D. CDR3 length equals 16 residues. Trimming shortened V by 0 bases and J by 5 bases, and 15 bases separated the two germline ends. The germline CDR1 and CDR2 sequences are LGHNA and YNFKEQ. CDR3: CASSQDVGPPGDTQYF. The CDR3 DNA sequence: TGTGCCAGCAGCCAAGACGTGGGTCCCCCGGGAGATACGCAGTATTTT.